This note documents a single TCR beta chain sequence. Its antigen is not known. Sequenced by immunoSEQ multiplex PCR; TCRdb stores in-frame clones only, minus some. The sample lists about 68,000 clones, 93% occurring once. This entry belongs to a study of siplizumab effects on memory and regulatory T cells. Study observations and caveats: Siplizumab led to significantly less abundant alloreactive sequences that could be traced back to unstimulated CD4+ memory cells. Sequences below about 10^-5 frequency were poorly captured, and few alloreactive clones mapped to unstimulated subsets.

V lost 6 bases to trimming and J lost 0 bases, with 13 bases between them. This CDR3 comprises 15 residues. Germline V lookup: CDR1 MNHEY, CDR2 SVGAGI. The specimen was CD8+ T cells sorted from blood. V usage is TRBV6-5 and J usage is TRBJ2-3; D tentatively fits TRBD1 or TRBD2 (5 bases each). The sequence derives from a human donor in good health. CDR3 sequence (DNA): TGTGCCAGCAGCCTCGAGGGGTTTAGCACAGATACGCAGTATTTT. Residues: CASSLEGFSTDTQYF.